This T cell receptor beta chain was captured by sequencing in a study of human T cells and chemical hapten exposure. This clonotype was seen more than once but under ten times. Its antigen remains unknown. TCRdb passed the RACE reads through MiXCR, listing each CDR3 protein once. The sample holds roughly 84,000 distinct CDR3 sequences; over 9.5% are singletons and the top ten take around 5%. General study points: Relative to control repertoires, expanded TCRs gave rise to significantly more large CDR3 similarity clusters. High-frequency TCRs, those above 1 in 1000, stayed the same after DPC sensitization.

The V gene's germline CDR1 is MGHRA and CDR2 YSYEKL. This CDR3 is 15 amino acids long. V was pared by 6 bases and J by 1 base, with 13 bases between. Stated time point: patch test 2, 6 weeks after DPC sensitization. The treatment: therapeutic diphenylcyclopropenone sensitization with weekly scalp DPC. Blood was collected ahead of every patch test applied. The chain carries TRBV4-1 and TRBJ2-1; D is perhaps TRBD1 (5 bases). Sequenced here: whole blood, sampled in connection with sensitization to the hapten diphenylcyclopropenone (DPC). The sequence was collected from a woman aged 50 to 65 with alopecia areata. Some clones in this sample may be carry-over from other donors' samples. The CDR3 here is CASSQLQVSYNEQFF. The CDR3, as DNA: TGCGCCAGCAGTCAGTTACAGGTTTCCTACAATGAGCAGTTCTTC.